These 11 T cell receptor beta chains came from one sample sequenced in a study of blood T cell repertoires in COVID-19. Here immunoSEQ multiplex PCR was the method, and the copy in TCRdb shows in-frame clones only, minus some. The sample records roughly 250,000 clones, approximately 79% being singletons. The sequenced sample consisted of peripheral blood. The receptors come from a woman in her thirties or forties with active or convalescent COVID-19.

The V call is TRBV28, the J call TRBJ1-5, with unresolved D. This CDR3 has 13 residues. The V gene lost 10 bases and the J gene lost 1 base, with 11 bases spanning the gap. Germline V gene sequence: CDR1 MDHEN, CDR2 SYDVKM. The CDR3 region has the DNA TGTGCCACCCGAGGCCACAGCAATCAGCCCCAGCATTTT. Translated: CATRGHSNQPQHF.

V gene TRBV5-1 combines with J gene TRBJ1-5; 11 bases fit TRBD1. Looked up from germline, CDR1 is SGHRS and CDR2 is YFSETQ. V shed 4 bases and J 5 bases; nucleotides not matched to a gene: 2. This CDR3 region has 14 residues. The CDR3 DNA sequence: TGCGCCAGCAGCGTGGGACAGGGGGATCAGCCCCAGCATTTT. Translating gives CASSVGQGDQPQHF.

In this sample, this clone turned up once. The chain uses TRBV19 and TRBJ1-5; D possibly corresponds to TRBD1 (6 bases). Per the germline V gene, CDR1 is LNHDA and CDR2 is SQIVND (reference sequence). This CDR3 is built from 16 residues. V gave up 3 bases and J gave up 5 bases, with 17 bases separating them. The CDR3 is CASSIWGQGWHQPQHF. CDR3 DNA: TGTGCCAGTAGTATCTGGGGCCAGGGGTGGCATCAGCCCCAGCATTTT.

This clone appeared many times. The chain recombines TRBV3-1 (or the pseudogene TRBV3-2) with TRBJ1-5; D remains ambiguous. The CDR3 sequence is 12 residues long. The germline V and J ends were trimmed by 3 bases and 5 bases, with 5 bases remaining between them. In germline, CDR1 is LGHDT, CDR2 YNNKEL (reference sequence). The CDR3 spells CASSHGDQPQHF. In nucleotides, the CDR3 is TGTGCCAGCAGCCACGGGGATCAGCCCCAGCATTTT.

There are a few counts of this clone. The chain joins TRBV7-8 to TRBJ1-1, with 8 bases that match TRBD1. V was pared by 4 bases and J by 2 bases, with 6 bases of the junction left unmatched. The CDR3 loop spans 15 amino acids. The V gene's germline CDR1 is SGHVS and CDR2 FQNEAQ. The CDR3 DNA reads TGTGCCAGCAGCTCATTGACAGGGGTAAACACTGAAGCTTTCTTT. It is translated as CASSSLTGVNTEAFF.

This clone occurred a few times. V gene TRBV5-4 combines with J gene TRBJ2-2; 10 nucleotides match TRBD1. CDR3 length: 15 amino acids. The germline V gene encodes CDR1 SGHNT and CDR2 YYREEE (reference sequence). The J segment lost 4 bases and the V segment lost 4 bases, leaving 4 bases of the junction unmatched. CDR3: CASSRRTGGTGELFF. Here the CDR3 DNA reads TGTGCCAGCAGCCGTAGGACAGGGGGCACCGGGGAGCTGTTTTTT.

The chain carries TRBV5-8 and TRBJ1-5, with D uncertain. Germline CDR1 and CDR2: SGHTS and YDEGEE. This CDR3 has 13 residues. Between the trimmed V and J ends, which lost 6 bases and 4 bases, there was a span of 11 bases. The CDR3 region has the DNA TGTGCCAGCACCCCCGGAGGGAATCAGCCCCAGCATTTT. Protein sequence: CASTPGGNQPQHF.

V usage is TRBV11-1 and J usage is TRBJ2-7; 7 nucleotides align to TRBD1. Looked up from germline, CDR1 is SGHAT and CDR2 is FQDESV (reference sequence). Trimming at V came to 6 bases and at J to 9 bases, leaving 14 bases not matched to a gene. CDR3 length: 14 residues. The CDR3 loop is CASSPGTVGFVQYF. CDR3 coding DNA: TGTGCCAGCAGTCCCGGGACAGTGGGGTTCGTGCAGTACTTC.

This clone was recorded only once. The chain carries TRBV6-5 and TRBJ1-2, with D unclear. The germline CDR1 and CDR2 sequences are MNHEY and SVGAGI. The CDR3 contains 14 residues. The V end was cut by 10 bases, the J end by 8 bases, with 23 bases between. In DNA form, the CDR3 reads TGTGCCACGTCTCAAGACGGATCCCCTAGGGGCTACACCTTC. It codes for CATSQDGSPRGYTF.

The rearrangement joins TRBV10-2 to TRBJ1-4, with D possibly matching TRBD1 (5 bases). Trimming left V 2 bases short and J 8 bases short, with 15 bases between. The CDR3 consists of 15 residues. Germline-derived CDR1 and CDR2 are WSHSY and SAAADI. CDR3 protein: CASSEPHRGEEKLFF. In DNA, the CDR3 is TGCGCCAGCAGTGAGCCCCACCGGGGGGAAGAAAAACTGTTTTTT.

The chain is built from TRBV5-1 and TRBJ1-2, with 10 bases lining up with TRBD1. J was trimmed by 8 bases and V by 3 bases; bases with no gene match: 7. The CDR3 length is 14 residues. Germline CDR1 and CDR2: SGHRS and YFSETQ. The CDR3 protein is CASSWGTGDGGYTF. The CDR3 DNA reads TGCGCCAGCAGCTGGGGGACAGGGGATGGAGGCTACACCTTC.